This TCR beta chain was recovered during a study of T cell responses to AZD1222 COVID-19 vaccine. The data were produced by immunoSEQ multiplex PCR, yet TCRdb's version contains in-frame clones alone and is incomplete. This table has about 180,000 clones, approximately 92% appearing once. In the case of this clone: Its antigen is still unknown.

General observations from the study: White British people made up most donors, females outnumbered males, and clonal diversity was possibly underestimated.

V lost 5 bases and J 4 bases, leaving 5 bases between the germline ends. The CDR3 sequence is 11 residues long. The sequences come from peripheral blood, collected 28 days after the second dose of the MenACWY control vaccine. The chain has TRBV12-3 or TRBV12-4 and TRBJ1-2; D remains ambiguous. The clonotype was recovered from an adult who received the MenACWY meningococcal vaccine as a control. The CDR3 coding sequence is TGTGCCAGCAGTCTTAGCTATGGCTACACCTTC. This translates into CASSLSYGYTF.